This T cell receptor beta chain was recorded in a study of early stage breast cancer tumors. Study at large: Invasive lobular carcinomas made up about 30% of the 12 ER+/PR+/HER2- tumors.

A remark on this clone: What it binds is not known.

Each sample had two DNA replicates, 0.5 ug blood or around 1.5 ug tissue. TCRdb's copy holds only in-frame clones and misses some; the assay was immunoSEQ multiplex PCR. The data contain approximately 31,000 clones, 74% of them singletons. CDR1 and CDR2 from the germline V gene are MNHEY and SVGAGI. The CDR3 contains 15 residues. V lost 5 bases and J lost 6, with 20 bases in between. Study-level points and caveats: Compared with adjacent normal breast tissue, tumors showed 2 to 3-fold greater T cell density and higher clonality.

This receptor was taken from a person aged 30 to 39 with breast cancer. The genes are TRBV6-5 and TRBJ2-7; D may be TRBD2 (5 bases). The sequenced material came from breast tumor tissue. This CDR3 is CASSGSSFRGIEQYF. CDR3 coding DNA: TGTGCCAGCAGTGGGTCCTCGTTTCGGGGTATCGAGCAGTACTTC.